This TCR beta chain is from a study of T cells after yellow fever vaccination. General study results and limits: Most clones from primary vaccination resurfaced after the booster (around 97% CD4, 70% to 90% CD8).

TCRdb redid the calling of the 5' RACE reads with MiXCR, one entry per CDR3 protein. The sample holds about 220,000 distinct CDR3 sequences; roughly 3% are singletons and the top ten take around 3.2%. Concerning this clonotype: Its antigen is not identified.

This clonotype was sampled from a man aged 18 to 30 who received the YFV17D yellow fever vaccine. The specimen comprised CD4+ T cells sorted from PBMCs, sampled 10 days after the yellow fever booster vaccination.

The CDR3 DNA follows: TGTGCCAGCAGCAAGACAGTTGCTGAAAAACTGTTTTTT. Amino acids: CASSKTVAEKLFF. The gene calls are TRBV12-3 or TRBV12-4 and TRBJ1-4, with D possibly TRBD1 on 5 matching bases. V gave up 6 bases and J gave up 7 bases, with 12 bases separating them. The CDR3 contains 13 residues.